The rows below give T cell receptor beta chains drawn from one sample of a study of blood T cell repertoires in COVID-19. The table came from immunoSEQ multiplex PCR; TCRdb's copy has only in-frame clones and leaves some out. The table lists about 190,000 clones, 70% to 90% of them singletons, with roughly a fifth in the top ten. Specimen: peripheral blood. All receptors come from a man aged 60-69 years with active or convalescent COVID-19. CDR3s include the opening cysteine and the closing phenylalanine or tryptophan.

v_call: TRBV6-5
cdr3_aa: CASKWRVGGELFF

v_call: TRBV18
cdr3_aa: CASSPGGSRSYNEQFF

v_call: TRBV13
cdr3_aa: CASSLARGANVLTF

v_call: TRBV4-1
cdr3_aa: CASSQEATISQPQHF

v_call: TRBV21-1
cdr3_aa: CASSKGVKEGRNTEAFF

v_call: TRBV6-4
cdr3_aa: CASSETRTGGIYGYTF

v_call: TRBV18
cdr3_aa: CASSAERSGTGSYEQYF

v_call: TRBV12-5
cdr3_aa: CASGLADSGSRETQYF

v_call: TRBV2
cdr3_aa: CASRSQYNEQFF

v_call: TRBV2
cdr3_aa: CASTGTGSSGANVLTF

v_call: TRBV5-1
cdr3_aa: CASSSGTSGAGEQFF